The clone carrying this T cell receptor beta chain was seen a handful of times. As processed by the authors: Cell counts per sample came from amplifying reference gene primers. Here immunoSEQ multiplex PCR was the method, and the copy in TCRdb shows in-frame clones only, minus some. The DNA was the basis for D and trimming; V, J and clone size are from that table. The sample carries 120,000 to 150,000 clones, 70% to 90% recorded once. The CDR3 is made up of 15 amino acids. Germline V CDR1 and CDR2: LGHNA, YNFKEQ. With 2 bases removed from V and 7 bases from J, the gap between germline ends came to 12 bases. These data belong to a study of blood T cell repertoires in COVID-19. Study summary: Spain, Italy and the United States supplied samples that represented acute and convalescent COVID-19. The cDNA or gDNA used as material had been derived from T cells, B-cell-depleted T cells, or PBMCs.

The sequenced sample was peripheral blood. This receptor was taken from a human donor with acute or convalescent COVID-19. The donor label of this sample is uncertain. The V gene is TRBV4-2, the J gene TRBJ1-6; D call uncertain. The CDR3 is CASSQSRSMNSPLHF. Here the CDR3 DNA reads TGTGCCAGCAGCCAATCCAGATCAATGAATTCACCCCTCCACTTT.